This TCR beta chain came from a study of shared clonotypes between healthy human individuals. This clone was found a few times. Genomic DNA (from each subset) was split evenly across several immunoSEQ plates. Sequenced by immunoSEQ multiplex PCR; TCRdb stores in-frame clones only, minus some. The sample contains over a million clones, approximately 76% of which appear only once. From germline, CDR1 is ENHRY and CDR2 SYGVKD. V lost 5 bases to trimming and J lost 4 bases, with 14 bases between them. The length of the CDR3 is 14 residues. The receptor comes from a young man in good health. The chain recombines TRBV10-3 with TRBJ1-2; possibly TRBD1 for D (6 bases). The sequenced sample was memory CD4+ T cells sorted from blood. Subset meaning: CD45RA-negative fraction. CDR3 loop: CAISRNRDLYGYTF. CDR3 bases: TGTGCCATCAGTAGAAACAGGGACCTCTATGGCTACACCTTC.